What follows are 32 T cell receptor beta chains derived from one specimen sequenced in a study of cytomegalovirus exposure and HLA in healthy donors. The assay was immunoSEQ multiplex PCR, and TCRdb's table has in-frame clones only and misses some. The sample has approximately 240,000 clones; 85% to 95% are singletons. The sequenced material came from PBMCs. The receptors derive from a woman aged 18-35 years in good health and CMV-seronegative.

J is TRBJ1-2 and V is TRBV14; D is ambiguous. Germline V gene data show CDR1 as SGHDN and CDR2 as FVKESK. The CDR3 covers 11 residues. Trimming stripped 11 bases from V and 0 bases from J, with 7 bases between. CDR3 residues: CAERANYGYTF. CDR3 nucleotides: TGTGCCGAACGAGCTAACTATGGCTACACCTTC.

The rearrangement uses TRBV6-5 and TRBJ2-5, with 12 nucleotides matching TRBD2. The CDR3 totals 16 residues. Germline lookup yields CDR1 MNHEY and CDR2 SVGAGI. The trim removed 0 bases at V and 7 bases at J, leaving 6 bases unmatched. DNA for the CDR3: TGTGCCAGCAGTTACTCGCTAGCGGGAGGGCCCCTGACCCAGTACTTC. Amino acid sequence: CASSYSLAGGPLTQYF.

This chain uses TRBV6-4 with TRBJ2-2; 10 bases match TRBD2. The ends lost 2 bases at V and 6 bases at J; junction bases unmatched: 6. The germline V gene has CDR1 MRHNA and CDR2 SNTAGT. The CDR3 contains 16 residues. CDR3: CASSDGSSGRAGELFF. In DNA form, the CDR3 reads TGTGCCAGCAGTGACGGCTCCAGCGGGAGGGCCGGGGAGCTGTTTTTT.

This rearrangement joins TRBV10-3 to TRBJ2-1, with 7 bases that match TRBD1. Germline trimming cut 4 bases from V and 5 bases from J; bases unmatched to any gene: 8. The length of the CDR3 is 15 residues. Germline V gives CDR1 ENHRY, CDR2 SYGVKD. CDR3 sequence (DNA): TGTGCCATCAGTGGCCTCCGGGACAGCAACAATGAGCAGTTCTTC. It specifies CAISGLRDSNNEQFF.

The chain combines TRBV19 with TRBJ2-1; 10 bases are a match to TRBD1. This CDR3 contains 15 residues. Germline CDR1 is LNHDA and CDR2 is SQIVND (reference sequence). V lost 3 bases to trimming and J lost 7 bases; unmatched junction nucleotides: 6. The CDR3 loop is CASSIGTGAFNEQFF. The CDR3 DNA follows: TGTGCCAGTAGTATCGGGACAGGGGCATTTAATGAGCAGTTCTTC.

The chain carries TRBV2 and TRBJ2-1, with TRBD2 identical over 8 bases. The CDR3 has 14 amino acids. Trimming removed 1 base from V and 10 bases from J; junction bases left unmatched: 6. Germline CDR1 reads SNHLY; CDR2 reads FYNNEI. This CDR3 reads CASSEERESREQFF. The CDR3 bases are TGTGCCAGCAGTGAAGAGCGGGAGTCCAGGGAGCAGTTCTTC.

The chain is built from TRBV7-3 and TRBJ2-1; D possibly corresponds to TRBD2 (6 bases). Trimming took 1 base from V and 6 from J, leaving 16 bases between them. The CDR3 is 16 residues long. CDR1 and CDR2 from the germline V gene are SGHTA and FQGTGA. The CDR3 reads CASSLIGGSGGNEQFF. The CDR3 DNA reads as TGTGCCAGCAGCTTAATTGGAGGGAGTGGGGGCAATGAGCAGTTCTTC. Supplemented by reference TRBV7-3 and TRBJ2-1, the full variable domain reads GAGVSQTPSNKVTEKGKYVELRCDPISGHTALYWYRQSLGQGPEFLIYFQGTGAADDSGLPNDRFFAVRPEGSVSTLKIQRTERGDSAVYLCASSLIGGSGGNEQFFGPGTRLTVL.

Here the CDR3 DNA reads TGTGCCAGCAGCTTGCGGGGAGACTACGAGCAGTACTTC. The encoded protein is CASSLRGDYEQYF. This chain links TRBV7-8 with TRBJ2-7; a possible D gene is TRBD2 (6 bases). Germline lookup yields CDR1 SGHVS and CDR2 FQNEAQ. Trimming removed 3 bases from V and 3 bases from J, with 9 bases in between. This CDR3 has 13 amino acids.

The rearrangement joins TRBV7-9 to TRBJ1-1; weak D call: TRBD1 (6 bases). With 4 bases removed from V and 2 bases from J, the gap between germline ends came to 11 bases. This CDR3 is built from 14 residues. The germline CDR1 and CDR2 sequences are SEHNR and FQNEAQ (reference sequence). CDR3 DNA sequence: TGTGCCAGCAGCTCGATGACAGGCAACACTGAAGCTTTCTTT. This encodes CASSSMTGNTEAFF. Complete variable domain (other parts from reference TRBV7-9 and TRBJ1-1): DTGVSQNPRHKITKRGQNVTFRCDPISEHNRLYWYRQTLGQGPEFLTYFQNEAQLEKSRLLSDRFSAERPKGSFSTLEIQRTEQGDSAMYLCASSSMTGNTEAFFGQGTRLTVV.

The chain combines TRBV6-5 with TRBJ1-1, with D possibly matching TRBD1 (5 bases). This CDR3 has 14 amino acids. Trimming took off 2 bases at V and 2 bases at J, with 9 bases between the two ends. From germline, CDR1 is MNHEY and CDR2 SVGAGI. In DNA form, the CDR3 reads TGTGCCAGCAGTTACCTTGACAGCAACACTGAAGCTTTCTTT. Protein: CASSYLDSNTEAFF.

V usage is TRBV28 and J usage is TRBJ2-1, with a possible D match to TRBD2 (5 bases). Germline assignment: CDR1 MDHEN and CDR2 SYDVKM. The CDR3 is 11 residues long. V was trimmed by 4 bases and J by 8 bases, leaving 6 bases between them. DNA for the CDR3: TGTGCCAGCAGTTCCGGGGATGAGCAGTTCTTC. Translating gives CASSSGDEQFF. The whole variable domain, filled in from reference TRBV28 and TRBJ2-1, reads DVKVTQSSRYLVKRTGEKVFLECVQDMDHENMFWYRQDPGLGLRLIYFSYDVKMKEKGDIPEGYSVSREKKERFSLILESASTNQTSMYLCASSSGDEQFFGPGTRLTVL.

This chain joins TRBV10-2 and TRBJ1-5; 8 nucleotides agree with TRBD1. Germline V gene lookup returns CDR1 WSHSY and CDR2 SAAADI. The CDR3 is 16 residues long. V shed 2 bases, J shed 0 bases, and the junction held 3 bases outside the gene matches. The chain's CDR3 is CASSEPTGDSNQPQHF. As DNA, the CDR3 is TGCGCCAGCAGTGAGCCGACAGGGGATAGCAATCAGCCCCAGCATTTT.

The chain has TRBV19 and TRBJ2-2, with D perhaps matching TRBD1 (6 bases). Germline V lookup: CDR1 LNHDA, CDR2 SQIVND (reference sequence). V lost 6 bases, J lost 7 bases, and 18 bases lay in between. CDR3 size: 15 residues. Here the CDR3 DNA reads TGTGCCAGTAGAGACTGGGTGCAGGGGAACGGGGAGCTGTTTTTT. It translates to CASRDWVQGNGELFF.

The CDR3 sequence is CAWRFRRVTIHNEQFF. The DNA of the CDR3 is TGTGCCTGGAGGTTTCGCAGGGTTACCATCCACAATGAGCAGTTCTTC. This chain links TRBV30 with TRBJ2-1, with D possibly being TRBD1 (5 bases). The CDR3 extends over 16 amino acids. Germline CDR1 and CDR2: GTSNPN and SVGIG (reference sequence). V was clipped by 3 bases and J by 5 bases, with 20 bases between them.

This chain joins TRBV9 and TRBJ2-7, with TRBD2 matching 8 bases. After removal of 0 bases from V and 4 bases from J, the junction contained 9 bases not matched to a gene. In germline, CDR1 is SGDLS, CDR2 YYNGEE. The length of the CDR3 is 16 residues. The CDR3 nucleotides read TGTGCCAGCAGCGTAGGGGGGCGGGAGGAGATATACGAGCAGTACTTC. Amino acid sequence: CASSVGGREEIYEQYF. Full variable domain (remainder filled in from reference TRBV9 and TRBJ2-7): DSGVTQTPKHLITATGQRVTLRCSPRSGDLSVYWYQQSLDQGLQFLIQYYNGEERAKGNILERFSAQQFPDLHSELNLSSLELGDSALYFCASSVGGREEIYEQYFGPGTRLTVT.

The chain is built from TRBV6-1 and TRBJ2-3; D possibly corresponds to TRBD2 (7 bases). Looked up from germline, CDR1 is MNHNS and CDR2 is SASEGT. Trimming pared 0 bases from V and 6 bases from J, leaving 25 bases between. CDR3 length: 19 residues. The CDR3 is CASSEAFGPRGALRDTQYF. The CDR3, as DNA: TGTGCCAGCAGTGAAGCATTTGGGCCTCGGGGGGCGCTTAGGGATACGCAGTATTTT.

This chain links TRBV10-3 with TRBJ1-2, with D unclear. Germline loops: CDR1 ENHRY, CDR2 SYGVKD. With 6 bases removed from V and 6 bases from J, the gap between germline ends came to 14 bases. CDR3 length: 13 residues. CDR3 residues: CAISAFPEDGYTF. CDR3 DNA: TGTGCCATCAGCGCCTTCCCGGAGGATGGCTACACCTTC.

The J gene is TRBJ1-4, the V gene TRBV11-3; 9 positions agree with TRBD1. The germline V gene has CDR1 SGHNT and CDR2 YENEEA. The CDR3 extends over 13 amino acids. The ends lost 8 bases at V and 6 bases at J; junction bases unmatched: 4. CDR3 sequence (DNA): TGTGCCAGCTCTAGGACAGGGGATGAAAAACTGTTTTTT. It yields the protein CASSRTGDEKLFF.

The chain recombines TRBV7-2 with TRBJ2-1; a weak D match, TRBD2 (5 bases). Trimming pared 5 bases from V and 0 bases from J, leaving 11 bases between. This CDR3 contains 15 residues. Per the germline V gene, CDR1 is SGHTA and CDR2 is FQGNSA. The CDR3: CASSTSGSSYNEQFF. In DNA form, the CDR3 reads TGTGCCAGCAGCACAAGCGGTAGCTCCTACAATGAGCAGTTCTTC.

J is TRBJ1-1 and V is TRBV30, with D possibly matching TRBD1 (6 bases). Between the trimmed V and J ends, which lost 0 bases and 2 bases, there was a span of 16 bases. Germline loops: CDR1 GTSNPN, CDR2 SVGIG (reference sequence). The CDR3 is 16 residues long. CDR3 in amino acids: CAWSVRAAGANTEAFF. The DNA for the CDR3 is TGTGCCTGGAGTGTACGGGCGGCAGGGGCAAACACTGAAGCTTTCTTT.

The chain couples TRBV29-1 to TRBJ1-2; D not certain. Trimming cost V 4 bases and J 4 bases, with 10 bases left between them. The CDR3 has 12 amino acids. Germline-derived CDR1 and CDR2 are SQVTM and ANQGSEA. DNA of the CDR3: TGCAGCGTTGTTGGGAGAATCTATGGCTACACCTTC. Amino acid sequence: CSVVGRIYGYTF.

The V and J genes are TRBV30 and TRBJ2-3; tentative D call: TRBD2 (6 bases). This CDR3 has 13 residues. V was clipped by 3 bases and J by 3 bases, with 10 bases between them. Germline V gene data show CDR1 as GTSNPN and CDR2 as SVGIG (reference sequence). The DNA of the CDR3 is TGTGCCTGGAGGGTAAGCGGGACAGATACGCAGTATTTT. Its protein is CAWRVSGTDTQYF. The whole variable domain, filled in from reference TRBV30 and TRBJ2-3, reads SQTIHQWPATLVQPVGSPLSLECTVEGTSNPNLYWYRQAAGRGLQLLFYSVGIGQISSEVPQNLSASRPQDRQFILSSKKLLLSDSGFYLCAWRVSGTDTQYFGPGTRLTVL.

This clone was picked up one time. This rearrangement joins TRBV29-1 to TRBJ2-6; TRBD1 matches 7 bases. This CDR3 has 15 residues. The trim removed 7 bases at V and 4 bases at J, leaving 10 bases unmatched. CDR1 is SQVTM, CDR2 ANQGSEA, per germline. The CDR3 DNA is TGCAGCGGTGTCACAGGGGAAGGAGGGGCCAACGTCCTGACTTTC. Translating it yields CSGVTGEGGANVLTF.

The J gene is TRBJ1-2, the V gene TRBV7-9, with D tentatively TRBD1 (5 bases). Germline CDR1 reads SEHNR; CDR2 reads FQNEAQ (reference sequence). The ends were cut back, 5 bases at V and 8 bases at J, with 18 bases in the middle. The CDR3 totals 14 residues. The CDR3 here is CASSPGPGLRGYTF. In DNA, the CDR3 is TGTGCCAGCAGCCCGGGACCGGGACTCCGGGGCTACACCTTC. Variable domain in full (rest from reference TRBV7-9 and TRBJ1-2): DTGVSQNPRHKITKRGQNVTFRCDPISEHNRLYWYRQTLGQGPEFLTYFQNEAQLEKSRLLSDRFSAERPKGSFSTLEIQRTEQGDSAMYLCASSPGPGLRGYTFGSGTRLTVV.

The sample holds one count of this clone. CDR3 amino acids: CASSLGGRVKGYTF. In DNA form, the CDR3 reads TGTGCCAGCAGCCTCGGGGGGCGAGTAAAAGGCTACACCTTC. This rearrangement joins TRBV6-5 to TRBJ1-2; D perhaps matches TRBD1 (6 bases). CDR1 is MNHEY and CDR2 is SVGAGI in the germline V gene. The CDR3 runs 14 residues. V dropped 6 bases and J dropped 8 bases, with 19 bases sitting between them.

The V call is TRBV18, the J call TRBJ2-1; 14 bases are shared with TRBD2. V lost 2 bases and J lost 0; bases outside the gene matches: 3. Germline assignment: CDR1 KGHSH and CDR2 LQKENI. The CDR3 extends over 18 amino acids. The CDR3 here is CASSPGLAGGLSYNEQFF. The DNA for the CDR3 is TGTGCCAGCTCACCAGGACTAGCGGGAGGTCTCTCCTACAATGAGCAGTTCTTC.

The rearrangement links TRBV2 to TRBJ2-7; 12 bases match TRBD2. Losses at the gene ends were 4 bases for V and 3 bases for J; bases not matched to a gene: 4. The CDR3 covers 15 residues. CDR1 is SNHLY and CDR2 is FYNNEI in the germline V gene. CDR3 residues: CASSGTSGKDYEQYF. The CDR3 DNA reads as TGTGCCAGCAGTGGGACTAGCGGGAAAGACTACGAGCAGTACTTC.

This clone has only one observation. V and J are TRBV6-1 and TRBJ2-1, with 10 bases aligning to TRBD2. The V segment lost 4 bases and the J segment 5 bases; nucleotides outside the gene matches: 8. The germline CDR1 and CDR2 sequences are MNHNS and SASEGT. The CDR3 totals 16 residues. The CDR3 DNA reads TGTGCCAGCAGTGCCCCGGGACTAGCGTTTAACAATGAGCAGTTCTTC. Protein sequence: CASSAPGLAFNNEQFF.

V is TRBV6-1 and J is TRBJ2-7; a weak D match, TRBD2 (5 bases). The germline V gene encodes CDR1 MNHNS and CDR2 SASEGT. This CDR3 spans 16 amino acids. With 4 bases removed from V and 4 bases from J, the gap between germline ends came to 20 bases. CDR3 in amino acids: CASSASSGRLTYEQYF. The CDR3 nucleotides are TGTGCCAGCAGTGCATCCTCGGGCCGACTAACTTACGAGCAGTACTTC.

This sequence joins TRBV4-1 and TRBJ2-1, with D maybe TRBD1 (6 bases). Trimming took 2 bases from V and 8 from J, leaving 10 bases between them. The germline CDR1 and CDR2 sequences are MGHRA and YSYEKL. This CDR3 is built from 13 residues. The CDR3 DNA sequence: TGCGCCAGCAGCCAAACGACAGGAGATGAGCAGTTCTTC. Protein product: CASSQTTGDEQFF.

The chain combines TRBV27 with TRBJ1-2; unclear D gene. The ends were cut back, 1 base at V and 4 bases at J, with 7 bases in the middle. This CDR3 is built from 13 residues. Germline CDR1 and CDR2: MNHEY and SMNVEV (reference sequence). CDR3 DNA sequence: TGTGCCAGCAGTTTATTGGCTGGCTATGGCTACACCTTC. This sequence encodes CASSLLAGYGYTF.

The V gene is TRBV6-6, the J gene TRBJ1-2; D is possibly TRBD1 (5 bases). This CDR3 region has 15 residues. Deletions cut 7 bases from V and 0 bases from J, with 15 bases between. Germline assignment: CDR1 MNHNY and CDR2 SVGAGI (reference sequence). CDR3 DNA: TGTGCCAGCATGATGACAGATAAACCTAACTATGGCTACACCTTC. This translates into CASMMTDKPNYGYTF.